The source of this T cell receptor (beta chain) is a study of Graves' ophthalmopathy and Graves' hyperthyroidism (dated by TCRdb to the late 2010s). With respect to the entire study: Peripheral blood was collected before any treatment was given, at the time of initial diagnosis. The study used TCR beta repertoire signatures to distinguish Graves' ophthalmopathy from Graves' hyperthyroidism and to predict progression to ophthalmopathy. In total, 135 blood samples were TCR-sequenced: 40 to 45 ophthalmopathy, some 75 hyperthyroidism and about 17 hyperthyroidism-to-ophthalmopathy patients. To explore V-J signatures distinguishing ophthalmopathy from hyperthyroidism, a discovery set of about 99 patients (fewer than 45 ophthalmopathy, around 55 stable hyperthyroidism) was enrolled. An independent validation cohort comprised some 18 hyperthyroidism patients and over 15 patients who later progressed from hyperthyroidism to ophthalmopathy. T-cell repertoires of thyroid tissue and blood were compared in over 5 hyperthyroidism patients. Following sample collection, hyperthyroidism patients were given methimazole at a starting dose of 30 mg daily, and ophthalmopathy patients were given high-dose intravenous methylprednisolone. For training and testing, the approximately 92 patients in the discovery cohort were randomly divided in a 7:3 ratio.

Many counts were recorded for this clonotype. Its recognized antigen is unknown. No base quality values were provided; no much bigger clone lies one nucleotide off. For repertoire sequencing, the TCR beta CDR3 regions were amplified from RNA transcripts. A first-round RT-PCR used HTBI primers with the Qiagen OneStep RT-PCR kit, followed by a second-round multiplex PCR, size selection and purification. Libraries were sequenced on an Illumina HiSeq2000 using paired-end 100 bp reads. The published analysis was carried out like this. Reads were processed with SOAPnuke, discarding reads with adapters, uncalled bases, mean Phred below 15, or no exact constant-primer or identifier match. COPE v1.2.5 was used to merge the high-quality paired reads. Unique nucleotide sequences were defined as clonotypes and aligned to IMGT TRB V, D and J references using MiTCR v1.1. Only V-J combinations with frequency above 0.0001 were analysed, covering about 99% of repertoires. For each V-J combination, a TCR clonal expansion and chaos score was defined as the ratio of F50 clonal expansion to chaos observed in the TCRdist matrix. Welch's t-statistics and random forest were used to narrow the features down to approximately 13 V-J combinations, which were then fed into a naive Bayes classifier. Thyroid-blood repertoire similarity was quantified with the Morisita-Horn index. The raw public reads went through TCRdb reprocessing: fastp at Q25, MiXCR clone calling, in-frame beta chains kept. Entries are consolidated by CDR3 protein sequence, retaining the most common genes and DNA. V and J calls and clone size were set by TCRdb, not the authors. The sample table shows around 400,000 distinct CDR3 sequences, and about 21% are seen once. In total, the top ten clones hold roughly 3% of the sample.

A patient counted as having stable hyperthyroidism if there was no progression to ophthalmopathy within 18 months of follow-up. Hyperthyroidism patients were newly diagnosed, with disease duration under 2 months, and aged 18 to 65 years. Patients with other autoimmune diseases, uncontrolled infections, pregnancy or lactation were excluded. Clinical symptoms, serum thyroxine, TRAb, thyroid ultrasound and orbital computed tomography were used for diagnosis. Using Ficoll-Paque density gradient centrifugation, PBMCs were isolated from 10 ml of fresh peripheral blood. Total RNA was extracted using Trizol reagent, and RNA quality was checked on an Agilent 2100 Bioanalyzer. Broader findings and caveats from the paper: In validation, the model predicted ophthalmopathy progression with less than 71% sensitivity and 72% to 80% specificity; some twelve predicted patients were CT-confirmed with GO in a median of around 6 months. Sample size was not predetermined statistically, and investigators were not blinded to group allocation. In cross-validation, the 13-signature model distinguished ophthalmopathy from stable hyperthyroidism with almost 90% sensitivity and roughly 81% specificity, and in the test set the corresponding values were roughly 80% and 75%. Most expanded thyroid clonotypes with frequency above 0.001 were also detected in blood, suggesting blood repertoires may reflect the thyroid immune response.

The germline ends are 5 bases apart after V is trimmed by 0 bases and J by 6 bases. The germline V gene yields ENHRY for CDR1 and SYGVKD for CDR2. Measured from the cysteine to the phenylalanine, the CDR3 is 12 residues long. CDR3 DNA only is kept here, 36 bases in frame from base 1. Sequencing was done on a sample of peripheral blood. The rearranged chain carries TRBV10-3 and TRBJ1-2; confidence is insufficient to name the D gene. This TCR came from a woman aged 18-35 years with stable Graves' hyperthyroidism. Donor details come from another sample of the same person, matched by shared clones. The CDR3 region reads CAISESRNGYTF. The sequence in DNA is TGTGCCATCAGTGAGTCAAGGAATGGCTACACCTTC.